These T cell receptor beta chains were read from a single sample in a study of OX40 agonist ivuxolimab in advanced cancers. Assay: immunoSEQ multiplex PCR; the TCRdb copy retains only in-frame clones and omits some. The sample holds 70,000 to 85,000 clones; 85% to 95% are singletons and the top ten take more than 4%. Sequencing used CD4+ or CD8+ T cells sorted from blood, obtained in a trial of the OX40 agonist ivuxolimab. The receptors derive from an adult with an advanced solid tumor such as melanoma, head and neck, liver or kidney cancer. CDR3s include the opening cysteine and the closing phenylalanine or tryptophan. A D gene is named only where the DNA matches it firmly. The listing skips clone size in some rows; elsewhere it reads once, few, many or a size class.

v_call: TRBV25-1; j_call: TRBJ2-7; d_call: NA; clone_size: NA; cdr3_aa: CASSRIQRETGFYEQYF; cdr3_nt: TGTGCCAGCAGCCGAATTCAACGCGAGACAGGCTTTTACGAGCAGTACTTC
v_call: TRBV11-2; j_call: TRBJ2-7; d_call: NA; clone_size: NA; cdr3_aa: CASSDLTDNLYEQYF; cdr3_nt: TGTGCCAGCAGCGACCTCACAGATAACCTGTACGAGCAGTACTTC
v_call: TRBV18; j_call: TRBJ2-2; d_call: NA; clone_size: NA; cdr3_aa: CASSLSGVSNTGELFF; cdr3_nt: TGTGCCAGCTCTTTATCAGGCGTCTCGAACACCGGGGAGCTGTTTTTT
v_call: TRBV18; j_call: TRBJ2-7; d_call: TRBD2; clone_size: NA; cdr3_aa: CASSTTAGGPIEQYF; cdr3_nt: TGTGCCAGCTCGACCACAGCGGGAGGGCCGATCGAGCAGTACTTC
v_call: TRBV28; j_call: TRBJ2-7; d_call: TRBD1; clone_size: NA; cdr3_aa: CASSKFQGADEQYF; cdr3_nt: TGTGCCAGCAGTAAATTCCAGGGGGCTGACGAGCAGTACTTC
v_call: TRBV5-8; j_call: TRBJ2-2; d_call: NA; clone_size: NA; cdr3_aa: CASSLVWGTGELFF; cdr3_nt: TGTGCCAGCAGCTTGGTCTGGGGAACCGGGGAGCTGTTTTTT
v_call: TRBV9; j_call: TRBJ1-2; d_call: NA; clone_size: NA; cdr3_aa: CASSVGGLNYGYTF; cdr3_nt: TGTGCCAGCAGCGTAGGGGGGCTTAACTATGGCTACACCTTC
v_call: TRBV7-2; j_call: TRBJ2-7; d_call: NA; clone_size: few; cdr3_aa: CASSLSPHYEQYF; cdr3_nt: TGTGCCAGCAGCTTAAGCCCGCACTACGAGCAGTACTTC
v_call: TRBV5-5; j_call: TRBJ1-5; d_call: NA; clone_size: NA; cdr3_aa: CASSDALNQPQHF; cdr3_nt: TGTGCCAGCAGCGACGCCCTAAATCAGCCCCAGCATTTT
v_call: TRBV18; j_call: TRBJ2-1; d_call: NA; clone_size: once; cdr3_aa: CASSPPSNNEQFF; cdr3_nt: TGTGCCAGCTCACCACCGTCGAACAATGAGCAGTTCTTC
v_call: TRBV28; j_call: TRBJ1-4; d_call: NA; clone_size: NA; cdr3_aa: CASSEGGAREKLFF; cdr3_nt: TGTGCCAGCTCGGAGGGTGGGGCGCGTGAAAAACTGTTTTTT
v_call: TRBV5-4; j_call: TRBJ2-5; d_call: TRBD2; clone_size: NA; cdr3_aa: CASSFKSGRAEQETQYF; cdr3_nt: TGTGCCAGCAGCTTCAAAAGCGGGAGGGCCGAGCAAGAGACCCAGTACTTC
v_call: TRBV28; j_call: TRBJ1-1; d_call: TRBD1; clone_size: NA; cdr3_aa: CASSFGDRDTEAFF; cdr3_nt: TGTGCCAGCAGTTTTGGGGACAGGGACACTGAAGCTTTCTTT
v_call: TRBV4-2; j_call: TRBJ2-7; d_call: TRBD1; clone_size: NA; cdr3_aa: CASSQPGQGVNEQYF; cdr3_nt: TGTGCCAGCAGCCAACCTGGACAGGGGGTTAACGAGCAGTACTTC
v_call: TRBV2; j_call: TRBJ2-5; d_call: NA; clone_size: few; cdr3_aa: CASRTVQETQYF; cdr3_nt: TGTGCCAGCCGGACGGTTCAAGAGACCCAGTACTTC
v_call: TRBV14; j_call: TRBJ1-2; d_call: NA; clone_size: NA; cdr3_aa: CASSLLVGGLGGYTF; cdr3_nt: TGTGCCAGCAGCCTCCTGGTTGGGGGATTAGGGGGCTACACCTTC
v_call: TRBV6-5; j_call: TRBJ1-2; d_call: NA; clone_size: NA; cdr3_aa: CASSYGRQNGYTF; cdr3_nt: TGTGCCAGCAGTTACGGGAGGCAGAATGGCTACACCTTC
v_call: TRBV5-1; j_call: TRBJ1-3; d_call: NA; clone_size: NA; cdr3_aa: CASSFDGNFAGNTIYF; cdr3_nt: TGCGCCAGCAGCTTTGATGGAAACTTCGCTGGAAACACCATATATTTT
v_call: TRBV2; j_call: TRBJ2-1; d_call: TRBD2; clone_size: NA; cdr3_aa: CASSALLAGEQFF; cdr3_nt: TGTGCCAGCAGTGCACTACTAGCGGGAGAGCAGTTCTTC
v_call: TRBV5-4; j_call: TRBJ2-7; d_call: NA; clone_size: once; cdr3_aa: CASSIGRNYEQYF; cdr3_nt: TGTGCCAGCAGCATCGGACGGAACTACGAGCAGTACTTC
v_call: TRBV27; j_call: TRBJ1-2; d_call: NA; clone_size: NA; cdr3_aa: CASSLTGQGPPYGYTF; cdr3_nt: TGTGCCAGCAGTTTAACCGGGCAGGGCCCTCCTTATGGCTACACCTTC
v_call: TRBV28; j_call: TRBJ2-1; d_call: NA; clone_size: NA; cdr3_aa: CASSRISRSYNEQFF; cdr3_nt: TGTGCCAGCAGCCGAATAAGCCGCTCCTACAATGAGCAGTTCTTC
v_call: TRBV6-5; j_call: TRBJ2-7; d_call: NA; clone_size: NA; cdr3_aa: CASSYAAPTLLYEQYF; cdr3_nt: TGTGCCAGCAGTTACGCCGCCCCGACTTTGCTATACGAGCAGTACTTC
v_call: TRBV7-9; j_call: TRBJ2-2; d_call: NA; clone_size: NA; cdr3_aa: CASSINTGELFF; cdr3_nt: TGTGCCAGCAGCATAAACACCGGGGAGCTGTTTTTT
v_call: TRBV7-2; j_call: TRBJ1-3; d_call: TRBD1; clone_size: NA; cdr3_aa: CASSPGTAGSGNTIYF; cdr3_nt: TGTGCCAGCAGCCCTGGGACAGCGGGCTCTGGAAACACCATATATTTT
v_call: TRBV18; j_call: TRBJ1-2; d_call: NA; clone_size: NA; cdr3_aa: CASSASRDTPPYGYTF; cdr3_nt: TGTGCCAGCTCGGCTAGCCGGGACACTCCTCCGTATGGCTACACCTTC
v_call: TRBV5-1; j_call: TRBJ2-7; d_call: TRBD1; clone_size: NA; cdr3_aa: CASSRPGQGSYEQYF; cdr3_nt: TGCGCCAGCAGCCGCCCGGGACAGGGTTCCTACGAGCAGTACTTC
v_call: TRBV11-3; j_call: TRBJ2-2; d_call: NA; clone_size: NA; cdr3_aa: CASSLGQVNTGELFF; cdr3_nt: TGTGCCAGCAGCTTAGGACAGGTGAACACCGGGGAGCTGTTTTTT
v_call: TRBV29-1; j_call: TRBJ2-2; d_call: TRBD1; clone_size: NA; cdr3_aa: CSTRDRVNTGELFF; cdr3_nt: TGCAGCACCCGGGACAGGGTTAATACCGGGGAGCTGTTTTTT
v_call: TRBV7-8; j_call: TRBJ2-5; d_call: TRBD1; clone_size: NA; cdr3_aa: CASSTGTGSNMETQYF; cdr3_nt: TGTGCCAGCAGCACCGGGACAGGGTCGAATATGGAGACCCAGTACTTC
v_call: TRBV7-2; j_call: TRBJ1-5; d_call: NA; clone_size: NA; cdr3_aa: CASSHSSGNQPQHF; cdr3_nt: TGTGCCAGCAGCCATTCCTCAGGGAATCAGCCCCAGCATTTT
v_call: TRBV6-5; j_call: TRBJ2-7; d_call: TRBD1; clone_size: NA; cdr3_aa: CASSPRTGEDYEQYF; cdr3_nt: TGTGCCAGCAGCCCTCGGACAGGGGAGGACTACGAGCAGTACTTC
v_call: TRBV28; j_call: TRBJ2-7; d_call: TRBD2; clone_size: NA; cdr3_aa: CASSPQTSGSYYEQYF; cdr3_nt: TGTGCCAGCAGTCCGCAGACTAGCGGGAGTTATTACGAGCAGTACTTC
v_call: TRBV4-3; j_call: TRBJ2-1; d_call: NA; clone_size: NA; cdr3_aa: CASSLRPVNEQFF; cdr3_nt: TGCGCCAGCAGCCTGCGTCCGGTTAATGAGCAGTTCTTC
v_call: TRBV18; j_call: TRBJ2-1; d_call: TRBD2; clone_size: NA; cdr3_aa: CASSPAGAGGINEQFF; cdr3_nt: TGTGCCAGCTCACCCGCAGGGGCGGGAGGGATAAATGAGCAGTTCTTC
v_call: TRBV30; j_call: TRBJ2-3; d_call: TRBD2; clone_size: NA; cdr3_aa: CAWSVRGSGSSDTQYF; cdr3_nt: TGTGCCTGGAGTGTACGGGGTAGCGGGAGTTCAGATACGCAGTATTTT
v_call: TRBV19; j_call: TRBJ1-1; d_call: NA; clone_size: NA; cdr3_aa: CASTPRQANTEAFF; cdr3_nt: TGTGCCAGTACCCCCAGACAGGCGAACACTGAAGCTTTCTTT
v_call: TRBV7-2; j_call: TRBJ1-2; d_call: NA; clone_size: NA; cdr3_aa: CASSLVAQRGYTF; cdr3_nt: TGTGCCAGCAGCTTAGTCGCTCAGCGTGGCTACACCTTC
v_call: TRBV27; j_call: TRBJ2-4; d_call: NA; clone_size: NA; cdr3_aa: CASSLDSGGQARLYF; cdr3_nt: TGTGCCAGCAGTCTAGACTCGGGGGGACAGGCGCGATTGTACTTC
v_call: TRBV6-6; j_call: TRBJ2-3; d_call: NA; clone_size: NA; cdr3_aa: CASSSRAGKDTQYF; cdr3_nt: TGTGCCAGCAGTTCCCGAGCGGGTAAAGATACGCAGTATTTT
v_call: TRBV10-3; j_call: TRBJ1-3; d_call: NA; clone_size: NA; cdr3_aa: CAISSSGNTIYF; cdr3_nt: TGTGCCATCAGTAGCTCTGGAAACACCATATATTTT
v_call: TRBV6-1; j_call: TRBJ2-3; d_call: TRBD2; clone_size: NA; cdr3_aa: CASTQRDRTDTQYF; cdr3_nt: TGTGCCAGCACCCAGCGGGATCGAACAGATACGCAGTATTTT
v_call: TRBV5-1; j_call: TRBJ1-1; d_call: NA; clone_size: NA; cdr3_aa: CASSLGSGGTEAFF; cdr3_nt: TGCGCCAGCAGCTTAGGTAGCGGGGGCACTGAAGCTTTCTTT
v_call: TRBV19; j_call: TRBJ2-3; d_call: TRBD2; clone_size: NA; cdr3_aa: CASSSGLAGYSDTQYF; cdr3_nt: TGTGCCAGTAGTTCCGGACTAGCGGGTTATTCAGATACGCAGTATTTT
v_call: TRBV2; j_call: TRBJ2-7; d_call: NA; clone_size: NA; cdr3_aa: CASKGGSYEQYF; cdr3_nt: TGTGCCAGCAAGGGCGGATCCTACGAGCAGTACTTC
v_call: TRBV6-6; j_call: TRBJ2-2; d_call: NA; clone_size: NA; cdr3_aa: CASRDFSNTGELFF; cdr3_nt: TGTGCCAGCAGGGACTTTTCGAACACCGGGGAGCTGTTTTTT
v_call: TRBV5-1; j_call: TRBJ2-1; d_call: NA; clone_size: NA; cdr3_aa: CASETGTGPWNEQFF; cdr3_nt: TGCGCCAGCGAAACCGGGACGGGTCCTTGGAATGAGCAGTTCTTC
v_call: TRBV7-9; j_call: TRBJ1-4; d_call: TRBD1; clone_size: NA; cdr3_aa: CASSLGQGEKLFF; cdr3_nt: TGTGCCAGCAGCTTGGGACAGGGGGAAAAACTGTTTTTT
v_call: TRBV11-2; j_call: TRBJ2-5; d_call: NA; clone_size: once; cdr3_aa: CASSLNRIQETQYF; cdr3_nt: TGTGCCAGCAGCTTAAACAGGATTCAAGAGACCCAGTACTTC
v_call: TRBV15; j_call: TRBJ2-2; d_call: NA; clone_size: NA; cdr3_aa: CATSRDLGKTGELFF; cdr3_nt: TGTGCCACCAGCAGAGATCTCGGTAAAACCGGGGAGCTGTTTTTT
v_call: TRBV5-1; j_call: TRBJ2-1; d_call: TRBD2; clone_size: NA; cdr3_aa: CASSPRTSGSSSYNEQFF; cdr3_nt: TGCGCCAGCAGCCCAAGGACTAGCGGGAGCAGCTCCTACAATGAGCAGTTCTTC
v_call: TRBV2; j_call: TRBJ2-6; d_call: TRBD1; clone_size: NA; cdr3_aa: CASGSDRVASGANVLTF; cdr3_nt: TGTGCCAGCGGATCGGACAGGGTAGCTTCTGGGGCCAACGTCCTGACTTTC
v_call: TRBV28; j_call: TRBJ2-7; d_call: NA; clone_size: NA; cdr3_aa: CASSLGTQLYEQYF; cdr3_nt: TGTGCCAGCAGTTTAGGGACCCAACTTTACGAGCAGTACTTC
v_call: TRBV7-9; j_call: TRBJ2-7; d_call: NA; clone_size: NA; cdr3_aa: CASSLYSDYEQYF; cdr3_nt: TGTGCCAGCAGCTTATATTCGGACTACGAGCAGTACTTC
v_call: TRBV28; j_call: TRBJ1-3; d_call: NA; clone_size: NA; cdr3_aa: CASSSVRRISGNTIYF; cdr3_nt: TGTGCCAGCAGTTCAGTCAGACGGATATCTGGAAACACCATATATTTT
v_call: TRBV28; j_call: TRBJ1-1; d_call: NA; clone_size: NA; cdr3_aa: CASGTTPLRTEAFF; cdr3_nt: TGTGCCAGCGGGACGACACCTTTGAGAACTGAAGCTTTCTTT
v_call: TRBV5-5; j_call: TRBJ2-1; d_call: NA; clone_size: NA; cdr3_aa: CASSLGRSISYNEQFF; cdr3_nt: TGTGCCAGCAGCTTGGGTAGGAGCATCTCCTACAATGAGCAGTTCTTC